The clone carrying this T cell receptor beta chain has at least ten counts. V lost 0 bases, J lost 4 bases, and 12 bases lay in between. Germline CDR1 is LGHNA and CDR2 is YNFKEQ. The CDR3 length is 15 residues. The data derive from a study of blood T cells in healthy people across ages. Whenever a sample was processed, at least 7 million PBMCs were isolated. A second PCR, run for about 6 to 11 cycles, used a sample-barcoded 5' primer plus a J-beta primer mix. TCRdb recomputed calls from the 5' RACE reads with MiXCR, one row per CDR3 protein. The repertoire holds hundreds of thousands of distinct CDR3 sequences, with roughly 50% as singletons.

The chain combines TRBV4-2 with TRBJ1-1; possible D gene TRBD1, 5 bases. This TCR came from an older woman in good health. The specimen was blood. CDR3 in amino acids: CASSQDLIRATEAFF. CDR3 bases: TGTGCCAGCAGCCAAGATCTAATCAGGGCCACTGAAGCTTTCTTT.